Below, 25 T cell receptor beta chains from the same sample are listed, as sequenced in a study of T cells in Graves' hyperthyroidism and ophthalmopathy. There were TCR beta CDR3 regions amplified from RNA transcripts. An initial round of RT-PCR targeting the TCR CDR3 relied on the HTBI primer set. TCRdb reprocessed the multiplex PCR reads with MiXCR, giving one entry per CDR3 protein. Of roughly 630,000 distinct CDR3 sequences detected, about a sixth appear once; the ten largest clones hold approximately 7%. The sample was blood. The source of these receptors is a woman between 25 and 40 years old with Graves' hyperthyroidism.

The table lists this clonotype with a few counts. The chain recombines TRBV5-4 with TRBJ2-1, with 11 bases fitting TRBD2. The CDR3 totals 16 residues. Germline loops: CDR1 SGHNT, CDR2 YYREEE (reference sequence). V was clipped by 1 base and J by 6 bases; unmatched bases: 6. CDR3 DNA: TGTGCCAGCAGCTTGATTAGCGGGAGGGCCGCCAATGAGCAGTTCTTC. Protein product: CASSLISGRAANEQFF.

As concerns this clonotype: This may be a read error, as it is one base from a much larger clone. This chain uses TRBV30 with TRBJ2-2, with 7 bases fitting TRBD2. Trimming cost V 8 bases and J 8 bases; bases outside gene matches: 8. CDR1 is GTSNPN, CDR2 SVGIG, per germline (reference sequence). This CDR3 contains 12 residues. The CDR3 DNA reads TGTGCCAGGGACTACAGGAGAGGGGAGCTGTTTTTT. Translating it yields CARDYRRGELFF.

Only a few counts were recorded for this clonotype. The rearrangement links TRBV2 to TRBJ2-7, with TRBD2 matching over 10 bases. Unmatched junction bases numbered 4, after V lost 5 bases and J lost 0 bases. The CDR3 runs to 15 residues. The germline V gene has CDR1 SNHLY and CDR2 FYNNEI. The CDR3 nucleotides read TGTGCCAGCAGTATACTAGCGGGGTCCTCCTACGAGCAGTACTTC. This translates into CASSILAGSSYEQYF. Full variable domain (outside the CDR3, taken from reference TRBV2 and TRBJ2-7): EPEVTQTPSHQVTQMGQEVILRCVPISNHLYFYWYRQILGQKVEFLVSFYNNEISEKSEIFDDQFSVERPDGSNFTLKIRSTKLEDSAMYFCASSILAGSSYEQYFGPGTRLTVT.

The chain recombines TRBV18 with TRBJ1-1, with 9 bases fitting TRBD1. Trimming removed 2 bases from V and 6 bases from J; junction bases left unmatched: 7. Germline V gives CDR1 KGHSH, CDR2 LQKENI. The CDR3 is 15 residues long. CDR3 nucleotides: TGTGCCAGCTCACCATCAGAGACAGGGGGGCCTGAAGCTTTCTTT. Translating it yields CASSPSETGGPEAFF.

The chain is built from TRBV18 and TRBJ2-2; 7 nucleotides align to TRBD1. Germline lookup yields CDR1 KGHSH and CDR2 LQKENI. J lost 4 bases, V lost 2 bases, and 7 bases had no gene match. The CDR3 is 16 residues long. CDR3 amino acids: CASSPSTGWGTGELFF. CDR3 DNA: TGTGCCAGCTCACCATCGACAGGGTGGGGCACCGGGGAGCTGTTTTTT.

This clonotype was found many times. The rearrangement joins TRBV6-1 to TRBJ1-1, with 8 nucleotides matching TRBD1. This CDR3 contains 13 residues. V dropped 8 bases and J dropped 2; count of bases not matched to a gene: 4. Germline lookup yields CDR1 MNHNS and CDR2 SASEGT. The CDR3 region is CASGQGRNTEAFF. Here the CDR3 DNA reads TGTGCCAGCGGACAGGGTCGAAACACTGAAGCTTTCTTT.

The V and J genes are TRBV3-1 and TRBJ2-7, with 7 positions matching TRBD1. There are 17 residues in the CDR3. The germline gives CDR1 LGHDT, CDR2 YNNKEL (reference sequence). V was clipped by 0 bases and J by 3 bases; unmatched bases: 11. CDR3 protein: CASSQDWGTVPYYEQYF. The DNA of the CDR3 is TGTGCCAGCAGCCAAGATTGGGGGACAGTCCCGTACTACGAGCAGTACTTC.

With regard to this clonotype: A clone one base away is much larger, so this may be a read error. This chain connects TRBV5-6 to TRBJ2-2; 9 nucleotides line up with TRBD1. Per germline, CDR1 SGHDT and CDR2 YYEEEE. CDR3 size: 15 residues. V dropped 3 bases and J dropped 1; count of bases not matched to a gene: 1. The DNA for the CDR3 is TGTGCCAGCAGCTCGGGACAGGGGAACACCGGGGAGCTGTTTTTT. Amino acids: CASSSGQGNTGELFF.

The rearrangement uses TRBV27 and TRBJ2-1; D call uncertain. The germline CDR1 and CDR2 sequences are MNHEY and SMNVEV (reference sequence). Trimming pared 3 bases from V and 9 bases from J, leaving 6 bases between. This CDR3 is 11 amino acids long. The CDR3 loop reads CASSFLSEQFF. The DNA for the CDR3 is TGTGCCAGCAGTTTTCTGTCTGAGCAGTTCTTC.

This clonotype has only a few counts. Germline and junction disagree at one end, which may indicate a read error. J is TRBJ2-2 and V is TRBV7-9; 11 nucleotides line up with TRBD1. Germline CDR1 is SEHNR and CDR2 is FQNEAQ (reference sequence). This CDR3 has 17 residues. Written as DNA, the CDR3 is TGTGCCAGCAGCTTACCGCGGACAGGGGGCGCCTCCGGGGTGCTGTTTTTT. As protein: CASSLPRTGGASGVLFF.

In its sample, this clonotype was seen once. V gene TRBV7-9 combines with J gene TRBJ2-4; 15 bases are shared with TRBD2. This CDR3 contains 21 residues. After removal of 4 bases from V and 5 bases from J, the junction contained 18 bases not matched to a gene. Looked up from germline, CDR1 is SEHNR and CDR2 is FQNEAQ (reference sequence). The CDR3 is CASSSGAGLAGGRGYENIQYF. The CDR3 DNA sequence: TGTGCCAGCAGCTCGGGCGCCGGACTAGCGGGAGGGCGAGGGTACGAAAACATTCAGTACTTC.

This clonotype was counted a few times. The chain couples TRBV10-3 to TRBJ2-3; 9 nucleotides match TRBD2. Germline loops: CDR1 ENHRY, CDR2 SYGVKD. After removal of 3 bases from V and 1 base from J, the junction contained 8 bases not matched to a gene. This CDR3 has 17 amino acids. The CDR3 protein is CAISEGSGGLGTDTQYF. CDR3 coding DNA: TGTGCCATCAGTGAAGGGAGCGGGGGGCTTGGCACAGATACGCAGTATTTT.

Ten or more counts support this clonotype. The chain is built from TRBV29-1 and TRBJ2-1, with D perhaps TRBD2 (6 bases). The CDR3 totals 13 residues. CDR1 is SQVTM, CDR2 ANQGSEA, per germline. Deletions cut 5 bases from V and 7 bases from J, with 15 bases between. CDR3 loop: CSVLRETGNEQFF. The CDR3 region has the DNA TGCAGCGTTCTCCGGGAGACTGGTAATGAGCAGTTCTTC.

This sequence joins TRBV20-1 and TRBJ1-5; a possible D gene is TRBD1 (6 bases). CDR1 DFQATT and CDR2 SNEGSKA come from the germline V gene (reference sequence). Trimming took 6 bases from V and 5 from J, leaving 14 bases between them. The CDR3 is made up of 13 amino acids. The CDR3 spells CSAETGLHQPQHF. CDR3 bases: TGCAGTGCAGAAACAGGGTTGCATCAGCCCCAGCATTTT.

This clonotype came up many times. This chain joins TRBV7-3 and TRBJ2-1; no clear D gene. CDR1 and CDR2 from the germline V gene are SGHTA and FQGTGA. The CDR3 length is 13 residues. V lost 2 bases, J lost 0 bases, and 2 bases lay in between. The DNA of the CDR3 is TGTGCCAGCAGCTTACGCTCCTACAATGAGCAGTTCTTC. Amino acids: CASSLRSYNEQFF.

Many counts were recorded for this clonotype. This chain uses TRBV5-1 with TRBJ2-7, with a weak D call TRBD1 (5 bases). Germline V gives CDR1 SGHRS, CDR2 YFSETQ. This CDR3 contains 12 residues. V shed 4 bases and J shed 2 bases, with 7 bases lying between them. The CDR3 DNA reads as TGCGCCAGCAGCATGGACACCTACGAGCAGTACTTC. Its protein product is CASSMDTYEQYF.

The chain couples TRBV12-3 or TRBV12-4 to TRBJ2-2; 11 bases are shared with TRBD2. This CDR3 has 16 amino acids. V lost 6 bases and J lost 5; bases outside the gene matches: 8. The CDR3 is CASSPTSGSWTGELFF. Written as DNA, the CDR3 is TGTGCCAGCAGCCCAACTAGCGGGAGTTGGACCGGGGAGCTGTTTTTT.

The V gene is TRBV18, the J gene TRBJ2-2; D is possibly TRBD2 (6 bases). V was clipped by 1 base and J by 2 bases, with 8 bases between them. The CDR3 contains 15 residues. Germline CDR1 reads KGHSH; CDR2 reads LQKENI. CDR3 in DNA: TGTGCCAGCTCACCACGGGAGGCCAACACCGGGGAGCTGTTTTTT. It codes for CASSPREANTGELFF. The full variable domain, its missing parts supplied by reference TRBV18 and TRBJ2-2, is NAGVMQNPRHLVRRRGQEARLRCSPMKGHSHVYWYRQLPEEGLKFMVYLQKENIIDESGMPKERFSAEFPKEGPSILRIQQVVRGDSAAYFCASSPREANTGELFFGEGSRLTVL.

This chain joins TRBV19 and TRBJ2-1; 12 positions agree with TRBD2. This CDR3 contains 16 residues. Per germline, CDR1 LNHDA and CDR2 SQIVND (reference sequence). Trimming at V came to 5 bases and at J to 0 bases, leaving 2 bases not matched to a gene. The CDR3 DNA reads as TGTGCCAGTAGTCTAGCGGGAGGGAACTCCTACAATGAGCAGTTCTTC. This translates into CASSLAGGNSYNEQFF.

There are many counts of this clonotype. The CDR3 protein is CIPRGTEAFF. The CDR3 bases are TGCATCCCCCGGGGCACTGAAGCTTTCTTT. The rearrangement uses TRBV20-1 and TRBJ1-1; the D is unclear. The CDR3 spans 10 residues. Germline V CDR1 and CDR2: DFQATT, SNEGSKA (reference sequence).

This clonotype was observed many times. The CDR3 region has the DNA TGCAGCGTTGTGTCAGGACGGAGCACAGATACGCAGTATTTT. The encoded protein is CSVVSGRSTDTQYF. The gene calls are TRBV29-1 and TRBJ2-3; D gene uncertain. Germline-derived CDR1 and CDR2 are SQVTM and ANQGSEA. The ends were cut back, 4 bases at V and 0 bases at J, with 11 bases in the middle. The CDR3 covers 14 residues.

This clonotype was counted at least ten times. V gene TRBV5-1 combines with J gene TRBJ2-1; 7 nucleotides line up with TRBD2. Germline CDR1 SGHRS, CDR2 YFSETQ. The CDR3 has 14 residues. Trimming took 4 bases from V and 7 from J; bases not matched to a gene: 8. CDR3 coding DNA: TGCGCCAGCAGCCCCAGGCCTAGCGGAAATGAGCAGTTCTTC. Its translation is CASSPRPSGNEQFF.

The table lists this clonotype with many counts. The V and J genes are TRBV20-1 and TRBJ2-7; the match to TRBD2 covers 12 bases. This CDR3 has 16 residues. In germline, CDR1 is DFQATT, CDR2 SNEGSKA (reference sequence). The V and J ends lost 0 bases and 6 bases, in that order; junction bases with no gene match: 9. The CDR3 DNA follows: TGCAGTGCTAGAGAGGGACTAGCGGGCCCAGAGGGCGAGCAGTACTTC. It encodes CSAREGLAGPEGEQYF.

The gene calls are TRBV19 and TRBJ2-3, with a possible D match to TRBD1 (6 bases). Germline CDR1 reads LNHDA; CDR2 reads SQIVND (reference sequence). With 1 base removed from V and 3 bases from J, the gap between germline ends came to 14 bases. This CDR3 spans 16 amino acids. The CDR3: CASSIGGQAWTDTQYF. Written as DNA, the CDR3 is TGTGCCAGTAGTATAGGGGGGCAGGCCTGGACAGATACGCAGTATTTT. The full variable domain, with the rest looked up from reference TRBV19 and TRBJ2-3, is DGGITQSPKYLFRKEGQNVTLSCEQNLNHDAMYWYRQDPGQGLRLIYYSQIVNDFQKGDIAEGYSVSREKKESFPLTVTSAQKNPTAFYLCASSIGGQAWTDTQYFGPGTRLTVL.

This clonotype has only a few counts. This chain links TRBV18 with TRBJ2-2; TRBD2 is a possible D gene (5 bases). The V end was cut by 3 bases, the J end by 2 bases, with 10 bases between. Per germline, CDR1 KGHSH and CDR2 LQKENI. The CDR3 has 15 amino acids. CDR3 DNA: TGTGCCAGCTCACCCATTCGGGGAAACACCGGGGAGCTGTTTTTT. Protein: CASSPIRGNTGELFF.